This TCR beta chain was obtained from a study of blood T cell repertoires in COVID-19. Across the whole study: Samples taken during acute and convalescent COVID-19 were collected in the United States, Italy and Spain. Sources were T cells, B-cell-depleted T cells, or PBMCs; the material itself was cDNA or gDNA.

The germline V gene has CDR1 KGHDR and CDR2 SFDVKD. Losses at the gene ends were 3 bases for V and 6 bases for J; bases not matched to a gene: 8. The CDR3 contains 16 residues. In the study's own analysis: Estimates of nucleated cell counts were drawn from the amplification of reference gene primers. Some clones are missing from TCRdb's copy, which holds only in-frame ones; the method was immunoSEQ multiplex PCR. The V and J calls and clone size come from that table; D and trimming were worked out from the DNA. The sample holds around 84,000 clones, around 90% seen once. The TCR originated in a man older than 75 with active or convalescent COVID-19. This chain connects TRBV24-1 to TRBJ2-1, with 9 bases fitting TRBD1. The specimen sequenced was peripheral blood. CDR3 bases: TGTGCCACCAGTGATATGACCGGGACAGGGCGCAATGAGCAGTTCTTC. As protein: CATSDMTGTGRNEQFF.